A selection of T cell receptor beta chains follows, all from one sample in a study of OX40 agonist ivuxolimab in advanced cancers. Using immunoSEQ multiplex PCR, the repertoire was profiled, and TCRdb retains in-frame clones only, with some absent. The table records over 80,000 clones, 86% of them present only once. Specimen: CD4+ or CD8+ T cells sorted from blood, collected in a trial of the OX40 agonist ivuxolimab. The receptors derive from an adult with an advanced solid tumor such as melanoma, head and neck, liver or kidney cancer. Each CDR3 is given with its conserved first and last residue. Each record gives: V gene, J gene, D gene, CDR3 DNA, CDR3 protein. D genes are given only for firm matches.

v_call: TRBV9
j_call: TRBJ2-1
d_call: TRBD1
cdr3_nt: TGTGCCAGCAGCGTAGGAGGGGGCGCCGCACGCAATGAGCAGTTCTTC
cdr3_aa: CASSVGGGAARNEQFF

v_call: TRBV5-1
j_call: TRBJ1-6
d_call: -
cdr3_nt: TGCGCCAGCTCCGGAACAGAGAATTCACCCCTCCACTTT
cdr3_aa: CASSGTENSPLHF

v_call: TRBV2
j_call: TRBJ1-6
d_call: -
cdr3_nt: TGTGCCAGCAGTTGGTCCTCCAATTCACCCCTCCACTTT
cdr3_aa: CASSWSSNSPLHF

v_call: TRBV5-6
j_call: TRBJ2-3
d_call: -
cdr3_nt: TGTGCCAGCAGCGGAACAGGGTACGGCACAGATACGCAGTATTTT
cdr3_aa: CASSGTGYGTDTQYF

v_call: TRBV19
j_call: TRBJ2-3
d_call: TRBD1
cdr3_nt: TGTGCCAGTAGTATATTAGACAGGGGGGCCACAGATACGCAGTATTTT
cdr3_aa: CASSILDRGATDTQYF

v_call: TRBV6-1
j_call: TRBJ1-5
d_call: TRBD1
cdr3_nt: TGTGCCAGCAGTGTCCAGGGGGTCGGACAGCCCCAGCATTTT
cdr3_aa: CASSVQGVGQPQHF

v_call: TRBV5-1
j_call: TRBJ2-1
d_call: TRBD2
cdr3_nt: TGCGCCAGCAGGGGAGGGTCTAAGGTCTACAATGAGCAGTTCTTC
cdr3_aa: CASRGGSKVYNEQFF

v_call: TRBV7-3
j_call: TRBJ2-6
d_call: -
cdr3_nt: TGTGCCAGCAGCTTTTTGAACTCTGGGGCCAACGTCCTGACTTTC
cdr3_aa: CASSFLNSGANVLTF

v_call: TRBV6-5
j_call: TRBJ2-2
d_call: -
cdr3_nt: TGTGCCAGCAGGGACGGCGGTCCCAGCACCGGGGAGCTGTTTTTT
cdr3_aa: CASRDGGPSTGELFF

v_call: TRBV2
j_call: TRBJ2-1
d_call: -
cdr3_nt: TGTGCCAGCAAAGCGACTAACTACAATGAGCAGTTCTTC
cdr3_aa: CASKATNYNEQFF

v_call: TRBV5-1
j_call: TRBJ2-1
d_call: -
cdr3_nt: TGCGCCAGCAGCTTGGGGACAGATGTCAATGAGCAGTTCTTC
cdr3_aa: CASSLGTDVNEQFF

v_call: TRBV6-5
j_call: TRBJ1-6
d_call: -
cdr3_nt: TGTGCCAGCAGATACAGACCCACGGGGAATTCACCCCTCCACTTT
cdr3_aa: CASRYRPTGNSPLHF

v_call: TRBV6-6
j_call: TRBJ1-1
d_call: -
cdr3_nt: TGTGCCAGCAGTTTTCCCTATGACGGCTCTGAAGCTTTCTTT
cdr3_aa: CASSFPYDGSEAFF

v_call: TRBV5-4
j_call: TRBJ1-2
d_call: TRBD1
cdr3_nt: TGTGCCAGCAGCCGACCCGGACAGGCGCATGGCTACACCTTC
cdr3_aa: CASSRPGQAHGYTF

v_call: TRBV6-6
j_call: TRBJ1-2
d_call: TRBD1
cdr3_nt: TGTGCCAGCAGTGAGGACAGGGGTTACTATGGCTACACCTTC
cdr3_aa: CASSEDRGYYGYTF

v_call: TRBV7-6
j_call: TRBJ2-1
d_call: -
cdr3_nt: TGTGCCAGCACCGAGACAGTGAGCTCCTACAATGAGCAGTTCTTC
cdr3_aa: CASTETVSSYNEQFF

v_call: TRBV5-6
j_call: TRBJ1-1
d_call: TRBD1
cdr3_nt: TGTGCCAGCAGCTTGAGATCCGGGACAGGGGGAAAAGCTTTCTTT
cdr3_aa: CASSLRSGTGGKAFF

v_call: TRBV27
j_call: TRBJ2-7
d_call: -
cdr3_nt: TGTGCCAGCAGTTTGCCGGGGCTAGAGCAGTACTTC
cdr3_aa: CASSLPGLEQYF

v_call: TRBV6-4
j_call: TRBJ1-1
d_call: -
cdr3_nt: TGTGCCAGCAGTGACTCGTCGCAGGGGCGCATGCTTGAAGCTTTCTTT
cdr3_aa: CASSDSSQGRMLEAFF

v_call: TRBV27
j_call: TRBJ2-1
d_call: -
cdr3_nt: TGTGCCAGCAGTTTAGGGGCCCAGTGGTTAATGGGATCCTACAATGAGCAGTTCTTC
cdr3_aa: CASSLGAQWLMGSYNEQFF